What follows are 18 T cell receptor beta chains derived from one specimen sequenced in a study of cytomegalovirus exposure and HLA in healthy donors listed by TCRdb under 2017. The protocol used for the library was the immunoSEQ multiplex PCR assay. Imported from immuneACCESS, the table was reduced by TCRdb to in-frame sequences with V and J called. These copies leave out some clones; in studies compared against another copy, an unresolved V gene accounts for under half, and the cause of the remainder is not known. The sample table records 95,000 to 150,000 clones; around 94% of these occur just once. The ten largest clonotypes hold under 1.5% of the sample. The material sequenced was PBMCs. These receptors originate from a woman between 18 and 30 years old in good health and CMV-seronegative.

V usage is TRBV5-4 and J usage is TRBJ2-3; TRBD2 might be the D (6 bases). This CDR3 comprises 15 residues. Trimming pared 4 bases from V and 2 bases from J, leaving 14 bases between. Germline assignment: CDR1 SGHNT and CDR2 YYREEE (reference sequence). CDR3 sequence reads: CASSRNRDFTDTQYF. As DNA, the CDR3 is TGTGCCAGCAGCAGAAACCGGGACTTCACAGATACGCAGTATTTT.

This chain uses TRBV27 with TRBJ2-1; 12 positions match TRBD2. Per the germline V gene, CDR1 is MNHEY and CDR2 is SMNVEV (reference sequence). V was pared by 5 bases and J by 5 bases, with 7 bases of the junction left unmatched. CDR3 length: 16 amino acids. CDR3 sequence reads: CASSGILAGGNNEQFF. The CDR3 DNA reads TGTGCCAGCAGTGGAATACTAGCGGGAGGTAACAATGAGCAGTTCTTC.

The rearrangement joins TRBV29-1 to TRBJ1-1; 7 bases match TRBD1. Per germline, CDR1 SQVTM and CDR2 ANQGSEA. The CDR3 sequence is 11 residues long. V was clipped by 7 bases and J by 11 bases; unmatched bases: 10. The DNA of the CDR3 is TGCAGCGGGGGGACAGCGCGACGGGCTTTCTTT. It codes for CSGGTARRAFF.

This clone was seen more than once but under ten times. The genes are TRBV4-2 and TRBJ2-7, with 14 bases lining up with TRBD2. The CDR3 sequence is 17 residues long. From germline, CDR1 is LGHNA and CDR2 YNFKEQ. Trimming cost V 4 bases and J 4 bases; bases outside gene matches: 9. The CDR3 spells CASSPLGTSGSLYEQYF. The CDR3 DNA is TGTGCCAGCAGCCCCCTGGGGACTAGCGGGAGTTTGTACGAGCAGTACTTC.

CDR3 sequence: CASSLMTGTNEKLFF. The DNA for the CDR3 is TGCGCCAGCAGCCTCATGACAGGTACCAATGAAAAACTGTTTTTT. This rearrangement joins TRBV5-1 to TRBJ1-4, with D possibly being TRBD1 (6 bases). Germline V CDR1 and CDR2: SGHRS, YFSETQ. The CDR3 loop spans 15 amino acids. The ends were cut back, 4 bases at V and 5 bases at J, with 15 bases in the middle.

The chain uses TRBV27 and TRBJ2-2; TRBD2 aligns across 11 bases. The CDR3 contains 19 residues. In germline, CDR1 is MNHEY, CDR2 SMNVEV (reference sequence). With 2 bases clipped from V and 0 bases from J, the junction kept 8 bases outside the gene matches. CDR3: CASSLLAGGPGSNTGELFF. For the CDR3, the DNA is TGTGCCAGCAGTTTACTAGCGGGGGGTCCCGGCTCGAACACCGGGGAGCTGTTTTTT.

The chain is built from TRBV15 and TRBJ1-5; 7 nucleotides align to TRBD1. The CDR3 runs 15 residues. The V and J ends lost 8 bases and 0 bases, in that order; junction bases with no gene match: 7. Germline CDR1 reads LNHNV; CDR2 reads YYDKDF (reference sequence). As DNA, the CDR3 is TGTGCCACCGACTCGGGACAGTATAGCAATCAGCCCCAGCATTTT. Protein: CATDSGQYSNQPQHF. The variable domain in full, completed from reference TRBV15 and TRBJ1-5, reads DAMVIQNPRYQVTQFGKPVTLSCSQTLNHNVMYWYQQKSSQAPKLLFHYYDKDFNNEADTPDNFQSRRPNTSFCFLDIRSPGLGDTAMYLCATDSGQYSNQPQHFGDGTRLSIL.

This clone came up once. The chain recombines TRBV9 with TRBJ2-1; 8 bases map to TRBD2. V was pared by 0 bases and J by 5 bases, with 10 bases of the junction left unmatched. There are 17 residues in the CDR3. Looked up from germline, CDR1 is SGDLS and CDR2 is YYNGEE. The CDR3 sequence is CASSVGMKRGFNNEQFF. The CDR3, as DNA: TGTGCCAGCAGCGTAGGCATGAAGCGGGGGTTCAACAATGAGCAGTTCTTC.

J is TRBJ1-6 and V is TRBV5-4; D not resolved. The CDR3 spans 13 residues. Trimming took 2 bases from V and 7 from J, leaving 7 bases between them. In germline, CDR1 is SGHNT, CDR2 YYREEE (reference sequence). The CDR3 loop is CASSLQPNSPLHF. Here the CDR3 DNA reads TGTGCCAGCAGCTTACAGCCGAATTCACCCCTCCACTTT.

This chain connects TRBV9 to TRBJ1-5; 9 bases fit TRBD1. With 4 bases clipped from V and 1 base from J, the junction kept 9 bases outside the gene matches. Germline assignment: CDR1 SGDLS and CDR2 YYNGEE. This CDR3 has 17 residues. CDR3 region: CASSPGTGFGSNQPQHF. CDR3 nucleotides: TGTGCCAGCAGCCCCGGGACAGGGTTCGGGAGCAATCAGCCCCAGCATTTT.

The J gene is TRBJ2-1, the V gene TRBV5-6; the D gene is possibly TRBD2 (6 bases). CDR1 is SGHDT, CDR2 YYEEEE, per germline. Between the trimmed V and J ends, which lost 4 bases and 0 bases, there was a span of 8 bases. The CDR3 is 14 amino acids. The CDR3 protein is CASSRGSSYNEQFF. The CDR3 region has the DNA TGTGCCAGCAGCCGGGGGAGCTCCTACAATGAGCAGTTCTTC.

Written as DNA, the CDR3 is TGTGCCAGCAGCCAAGGGCCTCCTAGGTATGAGCAGTTCTTC. Translation gives CASSQGPPRYEQFF. The chain combines TRBV4-2 with TRBJ2-1; D not resolved. The CDR3 contains 14 residues. In germline, CDR1 is LGHNA, CDR2 YNFKEQ. The V end lost 1 base, the J end lost 8 bases, and 12 bases lay between the germline ends.

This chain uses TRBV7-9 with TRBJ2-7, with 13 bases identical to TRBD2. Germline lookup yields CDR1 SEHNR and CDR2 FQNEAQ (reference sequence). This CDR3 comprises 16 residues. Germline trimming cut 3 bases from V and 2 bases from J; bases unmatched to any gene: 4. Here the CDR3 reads CASSLGLAGPAYEQYF. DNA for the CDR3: TGTGCCAGCAGCTTGGGACTAGCGGGACCTGCCTACGAGCAGTACTTC.

The DNA of the CDR3 is TGTGCCAGCAGCGTAGAGGGGTTGGACACCGGGGAGCTGTTTTTT. Translating gives CASSVEGLDTGELFF. This sequence joins TRBV9 and TRBJ2-2; maybe TRBD1 (5 bases). The germline CDR1 and CDR2 sequences are SGDLS and YYNGEE. V was shortened by 0 bases and J by 3 bases, with 9 bases between the two germline ends. This CDR3 comprises 15 residues.

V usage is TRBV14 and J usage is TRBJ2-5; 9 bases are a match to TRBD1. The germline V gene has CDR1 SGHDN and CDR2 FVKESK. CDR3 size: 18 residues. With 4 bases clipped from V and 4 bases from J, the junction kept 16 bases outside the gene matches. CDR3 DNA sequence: TGTGCCAGCAGCCCGCACGCCGGGACAGGGATTTTGGGAGAGACCCAGTACTTC. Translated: CASSPHAGTGILGETQYF.

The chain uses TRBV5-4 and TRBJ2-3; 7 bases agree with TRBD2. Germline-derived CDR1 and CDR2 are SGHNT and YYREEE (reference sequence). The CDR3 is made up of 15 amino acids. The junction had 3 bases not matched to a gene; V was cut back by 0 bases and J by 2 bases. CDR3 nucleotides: TGTGCCAGCAGCTTGGTGAGCGGGACCACAGATACGCAGTATTTT. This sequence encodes CASSLVSGTTDTQYF.

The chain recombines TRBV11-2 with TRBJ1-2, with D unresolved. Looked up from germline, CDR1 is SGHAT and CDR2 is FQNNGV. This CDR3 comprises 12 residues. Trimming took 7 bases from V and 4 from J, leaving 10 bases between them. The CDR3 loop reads CASMGDSYGYTF. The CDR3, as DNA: TGTGCCAGCATGGGCGATTCCTATGGCTACACCTTC.

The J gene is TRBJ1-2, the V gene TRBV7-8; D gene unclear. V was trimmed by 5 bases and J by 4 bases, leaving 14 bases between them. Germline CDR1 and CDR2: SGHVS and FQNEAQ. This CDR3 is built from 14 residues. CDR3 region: CASSPMQASYGYTF. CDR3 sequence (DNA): TGTGCCAGCAGCCCGATGCAGGCGAGCTATGGCTACACCTTC.